This T cell receptor beta chain was profiled in a study of blood T cell repertoires in COVID-19. Study overall: The United States, Italy and Spain supplied acute and convalescent COVID-19 samples.

This clone has only one observation. Original processing methods: Reference gene primer amplification yielded estimated nucleated cell counts. Assay used: immunoSEQ multiplex PCR; TCRdb lists only in-frame clones, some missing. The V and J calls and clone size come from that table; D and trimming were worked out from the DNA. The sample has around 280,000 clones; approximately 84% are singletons. The CDR3 totals 13 residues. The ends were cut back, 5 bases at V and 9 bases at J, with 14 bases in the middle. Germline loops: CDR1 MNHEY, CDR2 SVGAGI. V is TRBV6-5 and J is TRBJ2-1; perhaps TRBD1 as D (6 bases). This clonotype originated in a woman aged 25 to 39 who had recovered from COVID-19. Sequenced: peripheral blood. This CDR3 reads CASSRDIRREQFF. The CDR3 nucleotides are TGTGCCAGCAGTAGGGACATAAGGCGTGAGCAGTTCTTC.